Listed below are T cell receptor beta chains from one sample, sequenced in a study of T-cell memory formation after mild COVID-19. TCRdb reprocessed the 5' RACE reads with MiXCR, giving one entry per CDR3 protein. The table records roughly 310,000 distinct CDR3 sequences, roughly 15% of them present only once. Sequenced: PBMCs or a T cell subset sorted from them (not recorded which). The receptors here all came from a man aged 18-30 years who had mild COVID-19 (a few samples of this study predate the infection). Cell type and time point are not known. Both conserved end residues are trimmed from each CDR3. D genes are given only for firm matches. The listing skips clone size in some rows; elsewhere it reads once, few, many or a size class.

>TRBJ1-5|TRBV5-1|few|-
ASSLGTSGNQPQH
>TRBJ1-2|TRBV13|few|TRBD1
ASRAQGDSYGYT
>TRBJ2-3|TRBV7-2|-|-
ASSAQRGGRDTQY
>TRBJ2-2|TRBV3-1|-|-
ASSQETPYHMSHTGELF
>TRBJ2-3|TRBV9|-|-
ASSPRTGADPDTQY
>TRBJ2-1|TRBV28|-|TRBD2
ASRTRLAGATYNEQF
>TRBJ1-2|TRBV24-1|-|TRBD1
ATSDLRGLGYT
>TRBJ2-2|TRBV6-1|-|-
ASSEPPAGELF
>TRBJ2-2|TRBV5-1|few|-
ASSLMTSNTGELF
>TRBJ2-2|TRBV20-1|-|TRBD1
SARSGQGAGELF
>TRBJ1-1|TRBV6-5|many|-
ASSYSYSGIGGTEAF
>TRBJ2-1|TRBV7-8|few|TRBD2
ASSGGLAGDVYNEQF
>TRBJ1-2|TRBV6-6|-|-
ASRGPSASLLYGYT
>TRBJ2-3|TRBV6-4|-|TRBD1
ASSDRVGTDTQY
>TRBJ2-3|TRBV2|-|-
ASSAGDGSTDTQY
>TRBJ2-1|TRBV12-3/TRBV12-4|-|-
ASSTGQTSSYNEQF
>TRBJ2-5|TRBV6-5|few|-
ASTQNGLSETQY
>TRBJ2-3|TRBV4-3|many|TRBD2
ASSQDRAGDHTDTQY
>TRBJ1-1|TRBV7-9|-|-
ASSLALPQRAF
>TRBJ2-3|TRBV7-2|few|TRBD2
ASSSRLAADTQY
>TRBJ2-7|TRBV27|-|TRBD1
ASPSGTGGATYEQY
>TRBJ1-2|TRBV10-3|few|-
AATQGRERNGYT
>TRBJ2-3|TRBV7-2|few|-
ASSLYRLRRAGTDTQY
>TRBJ1-5|TRBV12-3/TRBV12-4|many|-
ASSFRSQNQPQH
>TRBJ1-5|TRBV20-1|-|-
SASTGPYSNQPQH
>TRBJ2-1|TRBV20-1|many|TRBD2
SAGLAIDEQF
>TRBJ2-7|TRBV4-3|-|-
ASRRWDKAWDEQY
>TRBJ2-3|TRBV4-2|few|-
ASSQAHSDTSTDTQY
>TRBJ2-2|TRBV5-1|few|TRBD1
ASSIGTGDTGELF
>TRBJ2-1|TRBV7-2|many|TRBD1
ASSLTGQGAYNEQF
>TRBJ1-1|TRBV5-1|-|TRBD1
ASSSTGTLNTEAF
>TRBJ1-5|TRBV14|-|TRBD1
ASSQRATGQRINQPQH
>TRBJ1-3|TRBV7-9|-|TRBD1
ASSWGAGGGNTIY